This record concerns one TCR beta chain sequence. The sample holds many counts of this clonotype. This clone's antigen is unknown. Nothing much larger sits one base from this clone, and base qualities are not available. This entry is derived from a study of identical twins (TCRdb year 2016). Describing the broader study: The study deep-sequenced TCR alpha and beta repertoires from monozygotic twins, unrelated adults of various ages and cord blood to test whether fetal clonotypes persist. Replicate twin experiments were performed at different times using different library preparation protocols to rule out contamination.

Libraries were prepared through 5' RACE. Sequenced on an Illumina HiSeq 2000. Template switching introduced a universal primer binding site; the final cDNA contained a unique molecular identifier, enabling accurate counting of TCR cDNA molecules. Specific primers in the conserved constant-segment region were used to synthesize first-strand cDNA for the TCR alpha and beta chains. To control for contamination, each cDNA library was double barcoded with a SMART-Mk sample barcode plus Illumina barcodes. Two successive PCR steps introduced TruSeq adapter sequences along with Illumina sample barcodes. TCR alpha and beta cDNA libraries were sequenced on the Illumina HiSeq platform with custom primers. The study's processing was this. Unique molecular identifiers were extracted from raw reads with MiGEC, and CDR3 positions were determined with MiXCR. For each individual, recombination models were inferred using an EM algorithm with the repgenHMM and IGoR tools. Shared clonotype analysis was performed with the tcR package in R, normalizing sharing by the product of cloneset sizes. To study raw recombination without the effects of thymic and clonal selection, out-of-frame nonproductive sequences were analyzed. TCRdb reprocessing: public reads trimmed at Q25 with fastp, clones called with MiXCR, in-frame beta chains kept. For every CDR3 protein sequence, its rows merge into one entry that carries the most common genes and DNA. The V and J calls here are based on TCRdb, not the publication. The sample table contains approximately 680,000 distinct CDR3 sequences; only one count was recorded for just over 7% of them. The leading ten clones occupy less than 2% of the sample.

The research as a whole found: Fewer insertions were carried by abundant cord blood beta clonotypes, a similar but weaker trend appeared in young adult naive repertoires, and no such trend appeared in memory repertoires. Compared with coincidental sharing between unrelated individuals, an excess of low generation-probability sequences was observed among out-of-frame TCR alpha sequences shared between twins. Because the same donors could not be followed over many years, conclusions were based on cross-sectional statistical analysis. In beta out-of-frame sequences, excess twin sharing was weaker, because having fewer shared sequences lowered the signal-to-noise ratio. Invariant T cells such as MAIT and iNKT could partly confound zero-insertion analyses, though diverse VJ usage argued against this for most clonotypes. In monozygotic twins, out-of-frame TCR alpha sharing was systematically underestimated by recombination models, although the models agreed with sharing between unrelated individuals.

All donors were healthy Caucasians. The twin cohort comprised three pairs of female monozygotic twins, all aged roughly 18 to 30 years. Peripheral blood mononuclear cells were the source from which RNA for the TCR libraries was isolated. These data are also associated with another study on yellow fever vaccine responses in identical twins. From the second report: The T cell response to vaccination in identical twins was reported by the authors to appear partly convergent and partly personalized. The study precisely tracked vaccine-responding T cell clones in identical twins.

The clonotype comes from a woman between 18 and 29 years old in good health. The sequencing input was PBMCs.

This receptor has the CDR3 CASSVGSPYNEQFF. The nucleotide sequence reads as follows: TGCGCCAGCAGTGTGGGGTCTCCCTACAATGAGCAGTTCTTC. This chain joins TRBV5-1 to TRBJ2-1, with no confident D gene call. Relative to germline, V is 5 bases shorter and J is 2 bases shorter, with 11 bases between their ends. The CDR3 measures 14 amino acids from cysteine to phenylalanine. Of the read, only the CDR3 DNA is kept; its 42 bases are in frame from base 1. The germline V gene specifies SGHRS as CDR1 and YFSETQ as CDR2.